The 10 T cell receptor beta chains below all came from one sample that was sequenced in a study of blood T cells in healthy people across ages. The second PCR ran about 7 to 12 cycles with a sample-barcoded 5' primer and J-beta primers. TCRdb recomputed calls from the 5' RACE reads with MiXCR, one row per CDR3 protein. The table has about 720,000 distinct CDR3 sequences, 22% seen once. Sequences were obtained from blood. The receptors were gathered from a man in his sixties or seventies in good health.

This clonotype has more than one count but fewer than ten. The chain recombines TRBV2 with TRBJ2-7, with 9 bases matching TRBD2. The CDR3 has 14 amino acids. CDR1 and CDR2 from the germline V gene are SNHLY and FYNNEI. V shed 10 bases and J 0 bases; nucleotides not matched to a gene: 7. The CDR3 loop is CATDPSGASYEQYF. The CDR3 nucleotides read TGTGCCACCGACCCTAGCGGGGCCTCCTACGAGCAGTACTTC.

The CDR3 bases are TGTGCCAGCAGCTTGGGACAGGGGGCAAGAAATGAGCAGTTCTTC. This translates into CASSLGQGARNEQFF. The chain uses TRBV7-9 and TRBJ2-1, with 12 positions matching TRBD1. Per germline, CDR1 SEHNR and CDR2 FQNEAQ (reference sequence). Trimming at V came to 3 bases and at J to 7 bases, leaving 4 bases not matched to a gene. This CDR3 contains 15 residues.

The V and J genes are TRBV21-1 and TRBJ2-7. TRBV21-1 is a pseudogene. CDR3 length equals 13 residues. The CDR3 DNA reads TGTGCCAGCAGCGCCGGGACCTTCTACGAGCAGTACGTC. It encodes CASSAGTFYEQYV.

This clonotype came up a few times. One junction end does not reproduce the germline sequence, and a read error may be involved. The chain's CDR3 is CSVEGDRETDTQYF. CDR3 bases: TGCAGTGTTGAAGGAGACAGGGAAACAGATACGCAGTATTTT. This chain links TRBV29-1 with TRBJ2-3; 7 bases fit TRBD1. This CDR3 has 14 residues. Germline lookup yields CDR1 SQVTM and CDR2 ANQGSEA.

This sequence joins TRBV20-1 and TRBJ2-1, with D unclear. Trimming stripped 3 bases from V and 3 bases from J, with 9 bases between. There are 13 residues in the CDR3. Germline-derived CDR1 and CDR2 are DFQATT and SNEGSKA (reference sequence). CDR3: CSASGRNYNEQFF. DNA of the CDR3: TGCAGTGCTAGCGGACGGAACTACAATGAGCAGTTCTTC.

This clonotype was counted a few times. This chain joins TRBV29-1 and TRBJ1-1, with TRBD1 identical over 7 bases. Looked up from germline, CDR1 is SQVTM and CDR2 is ANQGSEA. This CDR3 contains 15 residues. The V gene end was trimmed by 4 bases and the J gene end by 0 bases; junction bases not matched to a gene: 8. The CDR3 DNA reads TGCAGCGTTGTAAGTGGGACAGTCATGAACACTGAAGCTTTCTTT. Protein product: CSVVSGTVMNTEAFF.

The rearrangement uses TRBV18 and TRBJ2-5, with D possibly TRBD2 on 5 matching bases. V was cut by 0 bases and J by 5 bases, with 13 bases left in between. The CDR3 runs 15 residues. The germline CDR1 and CDR2 sequences are KGHSH and LQKENI. The CDR3 here is CASSPPGVGRETQYF. The CDR3 DNA is TGTGCCAGCTCACCACCCGGGGTAGGACGTGAGACCCAGTACTTC.

J is TRBJ2-3 and V is TRBV5-1; maybe TRBD2 (5 bases). V was clipped by 4 bases and J by 5 bases, with 11 bases between them. CDR1 SGHRS and CDR2 YFSETQ come from the germline V gene. The length of the CDR3 is 13 residues. The chain's CDR3 is CASSEGMIDTQYF. CDR3 nucleotide sequence: TGCGCCAGCAGCGAGGGAATGATAGATACGCAGTATTTT.

This clonotype was seen a handful of times. The CDR3 sequence: CASSLGVSGTSGYEQYF. The CDR3, as DNA: TGTGCCAGCAGCTTGGGTGTATCGGGTACTAGTGGCTACGAGCAGTACTTC. The chain is built from TRBV5-6 and TRBJ2-5; tentative D call: TRBD2 (5 bases). The DNA end is more similar to TRBJ2-7, so the J call may be wrong. Germline CDR1 reads SGHDT; CDR2 reads YYEEEE. The CDR3 runs to 17 residues.

This chain connects TRBV6-5 to TRBJ1-2; tentatively, D is TRBD1 (5 bases). Germline V gene data show CDR1 as MNHEY and CDR2 as SVGAGI. This CDR3 comprises 15 residues. Between the trimmed V and J ends, which lost 0 bases and 1 base, there was a span of 9 bases. The CDR3 is CASSYSAGHNYGYTF. CDR3 coding DNA: TGTGCCAGCAGTTACTCCGCAGGACATAACTATGGCTACACCTTC.